The subject of this entry is one TCR beta chain. This sample stems from a study of blood T cell repertoires in COVID-19. The method was immunoSEQ multiplex PCR; TCRdb's version includes in-frame clones alone and lacks a portion of them. Counted here are approximately 120,000 clones, 65% to 90% occurring once; the ten biggest clones make up 27%. The CDR3 is 15 residues long. Per germline, CDR1 SGDLS and CDR2 YYNGEE. V was cut by 4 bases and J by 6 bases, with 20 bases left in between. The chain uses TRBV9 and TRBJ2-7; TRBD2 might be the D (5 bases). This receptor was taken from an elderly woman with acute or convalescent COVID-19. Material for sequencing was peripheral blood. This CDR3 reads CASSPIGILSGEQYF. As DNA, the CDR3 is TGTGCCAGCAGCCCTATCGGGATCCTCTCCGGCGAGCAGTACTTC. The whole variable domain, remainder taken from reference TRBV9 and TRBJ2-7, is DSGVTQTPKHLITATGQRVTLRCSPRSGDLSVYWYQQSLDQGLQFLIQYYNGEERAKGNILERFSAQQFPDLHSELNLSSLELGDSALYFCASSPIGILSGEQYFGPGTRLTVT.